These 13 T cell receptor beta chains originate from one sample sequenced in a study of pediatric ulcerative colitis. The rectum was sampled with one to two pinch biopsies at colonoscopy. Sequencing used immunoSEQ multiplex PCR; TCRdb keeps in-frame clones, though not all of them. The sample comprises around 12,000 clones, approximately 71% of which are singletons, and roughly 4.5% rests with the top ten. The specimen was gut tissue. The receptors originated from a boy between 10 and 17 years old who was a control in a study of pediatric ulcerative colitis.

The rearrangement uses TRBV27 and TRBJ2-2; 9 bases are a match to TRBD1. Germline V gene lookup returns CDR1 MNHEY and CDR2 SMNVEV (reference sequence). This CDR3 comprises 18 residues. After removal of 5 bases from V and 0 bases from J, the junction contained 10 bases not matched to a gene. The CDR3 region has the DNA TGTGCCAGCAGTGCCAGTCGGGGACAGGGCCCGAACACCGGGGAGCTGTTTTTT. It is translated as CASSASRGQGPNTGELFF.

This clone appeared a few times. The chain joins TRBV6-1 to TRBJ2-7; TRBD2 aligns across 7 bases. Looked up from germline, CDR1 is MNHNS and CDR2 is SASEGT. This CDR3 region has 14 residues. Trimming removed 7 bases from V and 6 bases from J; junction bases left unmatched: 12. CDR3 sequence: CASIAGVMVGEQYF. Written as DNA, the CDR3 is TGTGCCAGCATCGCGGGAGTGATGGTGGGCGAGCAGTACTTC.

The chain is built from TRBV5-1 and TRBJ2-3; D uncertain. V gave up 0 bases and J gave up 3 bases, with 8 bases separating them. Germline V gene lookup returns CDR1 SGHRS and CDR2 YFSETQ. This CDR3 is 14 amino acids long. The CDR3 loop reads CASSLAPQTDTQYF. The DNA of the CDR3 is TGCGCCAGCAGCTTGGCGCCCCAGACAGATACGCAGTATTTT.

This clone was observed once. The chain carries TRBV29-1 and TRBJ1-3; D gene ambiguous. Per germline, CDR1 SQVTM and CDR2 ANQGSEA. V lost 1 base and J 1 base, leaving 5 bases between the germline ends. The CDR3 spans 13 residues. The CDR3 nucleotides read TGCAGCGTTGAAGGCCAGTCTGGAAACACCATATATTTT. It encodes CSVEGQSGNTIYF. The variable domain in full, with the rest retrieved from reference TRBV29-1 and TRBJ1-3, is SAVISQKPSRDICQRGTSLTIQCQVDSQVTMMFWYRQQPGQSLTLIATANQGSEATYESGFVIDKFPISRPNLTFSTLTVSNMSPEDSSIYLCSVEGQSGNTIYFGEGSWLTVV.

This chain uses TRBV9 with TRBJ2-7, with no clear D. Deletions cut 4 bases from V and 3 bases from J, with 11 bases between. Germline V gene lookup returns CDR1 SGDLS and CDR2 YYNGEE. This CDR3 spans 13 amino acids. The CDR3 nucleotides read TGTGCCAGCAGCCCAGGACCGCACTACGAGCAGTACGTC. Translated: CASSPGPHYEQYV.

The chain combines TRBV5-1 with TRBJ2-5, with D possibly matching TRBD2 (6 bases). Germline V CDR1 and CDR2: SGHRS, YFSETQ. V lost 4 bases to trimming and J lost 4 bases, with 14 bases between them. This CDR3 has 14 residues. The CDR3 DNA reads TGCGCCAGCAGCCAGGGCCACGGGAGAGAGACCCAGTACTTC. Protein: CASSQGHGRETQYF.

The rearrangement uses TRBV5-1 and TRBJ2-7; D perhaps matches TRBD1 (6 bases). Deletions cut 4 bases from V and 2 bases from J, with 22 bases between. This CDR3 comprises 17 residues. Germline V gene lookup returns CDR1 SGHRS and CDR2 YFSETQ. The CDR3 is CASSIQVGGAVTYEQYF. In DNA form, the CDR3 reads TGCGCCAGCAGCATTCAGGTAGGGGGAGCGGTCACCTACGAGCAGTACTTC.

The gene calls are TRBV5-1 and TRBJ2-5, with a weak D call TRBD2 (7 bases). The CDR3 sequence is 17 residues long. CDR1 is SGHRS, CDR2 YFSETQ, per germline. Trimming removed 2 bases at V and 5 bases at J, with 22 bases between. The DNA of the CDR3 is TGCGCCAGCAGCTTTTTAGCCCTAGGGGGGGGTCATGAGACCCAGTACTTC. As protein: CASSFLALGGGHETQYF. The full variable domain, in which reference TRBV5-1 and TRBJ2-5 provide the parts outside the CDR3, is KAGVTQTPRYLIKTRGQQVTLSCSPISGHRSVSWYQQTPGQGLQFLFEYFSETQRNKGNFPGRFSGRQFSNSRSEMNVSTLELGDSALYLCASSFLALGGGHETQYFGPGTRLLVL.

The chain has TRBV6-5 and TRBJ2-2, with D tentatively TRBD1 or TRBD2 (5 bases each). CDR1 is MNHEY and CDR2 is SVGAGI in the germline V gene. This CDR3 comprises 15 residues. Trimming left V 6 bases short and J 4 bases short, with 15 bases between. CDR3 nucleotides: TGTGCCAGCAGCACCATCTGGGGGATCACCGGGGAGCTGTTTTTT. Encoded protein: CASSTIWGITGELFF.

The rearrangement links TRBV20-1 to TRBJ2-3; D is uncertain. Germline V gene sequence: CDR1 DFQATT, CDR2 SNEGSKA (reference sequence). The CDR3 is 11 residues long. V dropped 5 bases and J dropped 6 bases, with 9 bases sitting between them. The CDR3 loop is CSALLADTQYF. The CDR3 region has the DNA TGCAGTGCTTTACTGGCCGATACGCAGTATTTT.

The CDR3 DNA follows: TGTGCCAGCAGCTCAGCGGGAGGGTGGGAGACCCAGTACTTC. This codes for CASSSAGGWETQYF. The chain is built from TRBV7-9 and TRBJ2-5, with 10 bases aligning to TRBD2. This CDR3 comprises 14 residues. V lost 4 bases, J lost 5 bases, and 4 bases stayed unmatched. CDR1 is SEHNR, CDR2 FQNEAQ, per germline (reference sequence).

The chain recombines TRBV4-1 with TRBJ2-2; D is possibly TRBD1 or TRBD2 (5 bases each). The germline V and J ends were trimmed by 5 bases and 4 bases, with 14 bases remaining between them. The CDR3 is 15 amino acids. CDR1 and CDR2 from the germline V gene are MGHRA and YSYEKL. The CDR3 region is CASSSGDAATGELFF. CDR3 nucleotides: TGCGCCAGCAGCAGTGGGGACGCTGCCACCGGGGAGCTGTTTTTT.

J is TRBJ2-3 and V is TRBV11-2; D is ambiguous. Germline V CDR1 and CDR2: SGHAT, FQNNGV. This CDR3 has 13 amino acids. Trimming pared 1 base from V and 6 bases from J, leaving 8 bases between. CDR3 sequence: CASSLGTSDTQYF. CDR3 nucleotides: TGTGCCAGCAGCTTAGGTACATCGGATACGCAGTATTTT.